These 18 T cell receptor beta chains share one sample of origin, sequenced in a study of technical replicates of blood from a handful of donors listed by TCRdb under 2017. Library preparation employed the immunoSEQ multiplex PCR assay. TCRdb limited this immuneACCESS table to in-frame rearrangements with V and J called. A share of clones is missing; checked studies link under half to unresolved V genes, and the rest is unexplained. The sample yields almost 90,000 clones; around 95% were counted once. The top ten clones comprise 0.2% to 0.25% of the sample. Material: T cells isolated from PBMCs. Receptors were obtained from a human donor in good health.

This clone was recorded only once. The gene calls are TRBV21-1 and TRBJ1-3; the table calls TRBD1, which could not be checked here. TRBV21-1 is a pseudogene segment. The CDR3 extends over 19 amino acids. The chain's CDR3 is CASSKVSDRVNDGGNTIYF. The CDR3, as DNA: TGTGCCAGCAGCAAAGTAAGTGACAGGGTAAACGACGGAGGCAACACCATATATTTT.

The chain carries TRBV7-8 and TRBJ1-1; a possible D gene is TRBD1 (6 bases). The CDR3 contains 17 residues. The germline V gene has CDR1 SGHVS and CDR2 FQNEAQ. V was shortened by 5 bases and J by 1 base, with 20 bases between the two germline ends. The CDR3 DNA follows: TGTGCCAGCAGCCCTTCAATGGGATTCAGGGGGAACACTGAAGCTTTCTTT. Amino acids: CASSPSMGFRGNTEAFF.

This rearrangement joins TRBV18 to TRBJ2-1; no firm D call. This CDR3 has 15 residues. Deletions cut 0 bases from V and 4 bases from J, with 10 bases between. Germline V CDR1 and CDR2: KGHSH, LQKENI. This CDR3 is CASSPPQVRYNEQFF. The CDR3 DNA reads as TGTGCCAGCTCACCACCCCAAGTGAGGTACAATGAGCAGTTCTTC. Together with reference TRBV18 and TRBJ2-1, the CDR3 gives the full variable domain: NAGVMQNPRHLVRRRGQEARLRCSPMKGHSHVYWYRQLPEEGLKFMVYLQKENIIDESGMPKERFSAEFPKEGPSILRIQQVVRGDSAAYFCASSPPQVRYNEQFFGPGTRLTVL.

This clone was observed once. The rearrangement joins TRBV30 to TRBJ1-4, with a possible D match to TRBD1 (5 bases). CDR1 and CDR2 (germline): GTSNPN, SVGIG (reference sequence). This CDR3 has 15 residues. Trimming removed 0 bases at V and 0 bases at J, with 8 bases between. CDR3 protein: CAWSVGRATNEKLFF. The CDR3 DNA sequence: TGTGCCTGGAGTGTCGGCAGGGCAACTAATGAAAAACTGTTTTTT.

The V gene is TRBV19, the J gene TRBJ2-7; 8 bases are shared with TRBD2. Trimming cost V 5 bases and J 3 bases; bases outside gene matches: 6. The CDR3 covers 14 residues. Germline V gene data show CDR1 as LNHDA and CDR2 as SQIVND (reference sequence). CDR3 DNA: TGTGCCAGTAGTGCCGGGACTAGTCTCTACGAGCAGTACTTC. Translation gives CASSAGTSLYEQYF.

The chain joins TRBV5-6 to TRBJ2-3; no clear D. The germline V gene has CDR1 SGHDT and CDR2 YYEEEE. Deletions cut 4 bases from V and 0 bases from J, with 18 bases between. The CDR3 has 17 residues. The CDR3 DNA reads TGTGCCAGCAGCGCTCCATTTGTTGGCGGTAGCACAGATACGCAGTATTTT. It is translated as CASSAPFVGGSTDTQYF.

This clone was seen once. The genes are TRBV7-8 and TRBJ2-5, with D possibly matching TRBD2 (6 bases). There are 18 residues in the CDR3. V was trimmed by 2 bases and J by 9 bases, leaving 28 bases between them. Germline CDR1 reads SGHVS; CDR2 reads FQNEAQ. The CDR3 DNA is TGTGCCAGCAGCTTAAGAGGCGGCGGGGAAACCTTCGGGCGGTCCCAGTACTTC. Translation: CASSLRGGGETFGRSQYF.

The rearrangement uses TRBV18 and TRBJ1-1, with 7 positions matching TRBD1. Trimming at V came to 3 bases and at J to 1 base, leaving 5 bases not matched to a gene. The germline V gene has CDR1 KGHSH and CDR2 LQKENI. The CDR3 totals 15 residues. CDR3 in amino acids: CASSPATGPNTEAFF. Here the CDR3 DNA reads TGTGCCAGCTCACCCGCGACAGGGCCGAACACTGAAGCTTTCTTT.

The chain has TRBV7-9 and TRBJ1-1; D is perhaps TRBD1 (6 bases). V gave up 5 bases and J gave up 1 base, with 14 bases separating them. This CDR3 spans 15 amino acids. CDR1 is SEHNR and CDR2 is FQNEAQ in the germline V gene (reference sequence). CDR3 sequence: CASSTRGGRNTEAFF. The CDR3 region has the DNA TGTGCCAGCAGCACCAGGGGCGGAAGGAACACTGAAGCTTTCTTT.

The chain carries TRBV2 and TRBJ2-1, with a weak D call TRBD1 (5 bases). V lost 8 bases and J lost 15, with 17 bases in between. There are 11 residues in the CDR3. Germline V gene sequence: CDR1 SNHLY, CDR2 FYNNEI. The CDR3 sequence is CASLGAREAFF. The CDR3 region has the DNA TGTGCCAGCTTAGGGGCCAGGGAAGCGTTCTTC.

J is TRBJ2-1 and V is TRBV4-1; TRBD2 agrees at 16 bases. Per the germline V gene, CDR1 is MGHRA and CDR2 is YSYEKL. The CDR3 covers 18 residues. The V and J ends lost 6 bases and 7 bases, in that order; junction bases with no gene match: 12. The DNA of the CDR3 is TGCGCCAGCAGGCGAATCGTTGGGACTAGCGGGGGGGTGAATGAGCAGTTCTTC. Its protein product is CASRRIVGTSGGVNEQFF.

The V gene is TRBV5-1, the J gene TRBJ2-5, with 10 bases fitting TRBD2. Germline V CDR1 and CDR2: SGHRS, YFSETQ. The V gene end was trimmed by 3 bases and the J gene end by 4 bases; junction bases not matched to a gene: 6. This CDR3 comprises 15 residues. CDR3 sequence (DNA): TGCGCCAGCAGCTCATCTAGCGGGAGTGGAGAGACCCAGTACTTC. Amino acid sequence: CASSSSSGSGETQYF.

The CDR3 DNA sequence: TGCGCCAGCAGCCAGACAGGGGTCGGATTTCGGGTTTACGAGCAGTACTTC. Translated, it gives CASSQTGVGFRVYEQYF. The V call is TRBV5-1, the J call TRBJ2-7, with 8 nucleotides matching TRBD1. There are 17 residues in the CDR3. V lost 4 bases to trimming and J lost 4 bases; unmatched junction nucleotides: 16. Germline CDR1 and CDR2: SGHRS and YFSETQ.

The CDR3 sequence: CASSLRGNGNTIYF. As DNA, the CDR3 is TGTGCCAGCAGTTTAAGGGGCAATGGAAACACCATATATTTT. The chain is built from TRBV27 and TRBJ1-3; tentatively, D is TRBD1 (5 bases). The germline V and J ends were trimmed by 2 bases and 3 bases, with 8 bases remaining between them. CDR1 and CDR2 (germline): MNHEY, SMNVEV (reference sequence). There are 14 residues in the CDR3.

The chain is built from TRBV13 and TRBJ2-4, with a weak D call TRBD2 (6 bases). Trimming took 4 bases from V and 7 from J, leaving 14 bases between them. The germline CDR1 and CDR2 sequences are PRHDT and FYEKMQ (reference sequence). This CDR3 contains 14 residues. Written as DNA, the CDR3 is TGTGCCAGCAGCTCGGGACTGGATTGGAACATTCAGTACTTC. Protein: CASSSGLDWNIQYF.

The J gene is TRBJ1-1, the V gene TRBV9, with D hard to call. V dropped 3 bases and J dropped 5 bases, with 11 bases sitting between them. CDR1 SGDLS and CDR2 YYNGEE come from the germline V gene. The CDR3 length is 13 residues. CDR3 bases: TGTGCCAGCAGCGGGGGAGGGAGGACTGAAGCTTTCTTT. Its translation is CASSGGGRTEAFF.

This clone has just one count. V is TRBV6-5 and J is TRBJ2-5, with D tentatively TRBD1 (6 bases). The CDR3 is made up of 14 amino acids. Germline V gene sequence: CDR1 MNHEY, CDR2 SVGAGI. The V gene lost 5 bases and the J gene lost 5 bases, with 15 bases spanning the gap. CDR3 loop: CASSKGGWEETQYF. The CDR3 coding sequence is TGTGCCAGCAGTAAAGGGGGTTGGGAGGAGACCCAGTACTTC.

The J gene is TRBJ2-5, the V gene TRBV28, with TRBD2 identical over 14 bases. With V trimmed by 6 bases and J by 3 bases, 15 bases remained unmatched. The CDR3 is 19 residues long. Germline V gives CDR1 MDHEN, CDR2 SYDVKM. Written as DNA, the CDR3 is TGTGCCAGCAGGCCTCTTCCCGGGACTAGCGGGAGTCTTGAAGAGACCCAGTACTTC. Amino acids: CASRPLPGTSGSLEETQYF.